A selection of T cell receptor beta chains follows, all from one sample in a study of T-cell memory formation after mild COVID-19. TCRdb passed the 5' RACE reads through MiXCR, listing each CDR3 protein once. The sample shows 550,000 to 700,000 distinct CDR3 sequences, more than 15% of them seen only once. The specimen sequenced was PBMCs or a T cell subset sorted from them (not recorded which). The receptors shown here come from an adult woman who had mild COVID-19 (a few samples of this study predate the infection). Cell type and time point are not known. Each CDR3 is given without its conserved first and last residue.

j_call	v_call	cdr3_aa
TRBJ2-6	TRBV18	ASSPVGGSGANVLT
TRBJ2-1	TRBV7-2	ASTPLQTSVYEQF
TRBJ2-1	TRBV7-6	ASSLVQGSKDEQF
TRBJ2-3	TRBV9	ASSSGSEETQY
TRBJ1-4	TRBV5-5	ASSWTVRNEKLF
TRBJ2-2	TRBV27	ASSWGQGSGELF
TRBJ2-1	TRBV3-1	ASSQGLTSTTYNEQF
TRBJ1-6	TRBV7-8	ASSLDGRDSPLH
TRBJ1-2	TRBV12-3/TRBV12-4	ASSADMITYGYT
TRBJ2-7	TRBV7-6	ASSLAGQTPEQY
TRBJ2-3	TRBV12-3/TRBV12-4	ASSLRDPLGGTDTQY
TRBJ1-1	TRBV5-6	ASSLTTEAF
TRBJ2-1	TRBV5-5	ASSSPINLKQF
TRBJ2-5	TRBV18	ASSRGAGYQETQY
TRBJ2-3	TRBV6-5	ASGGSDTQY
TRBJ2-1	TRBV7-7	ASSARSGGEQF
TRBJ1-3	TRBV24-1	ATSEGTVIRGLY
TRBJ1-2	TRBV23-1	ASRSGYT
TRBJ2-1	TRBV7-9	ASGFRVDEQF
TRBJ2-7	TRBV9	ASSASGSVTYEQY
TRBJ2-2	TRBV30	AWSSDSNTGELF
TRBJ1-1	TRBV7-8	ASSTPGGTGREISTEAF
TRBJ2-5	TRBV5-1	ASSAAWDWQNQETQY
TRBJ2-5	TRBV29-1	SVELAGSQETQY